This T cell receptor (beta chain) was sequenced during a study of T cell responses to AZD1222 COVID-19 vaccine. About this clone itself: What it binds is unknown. Other nucleotide sequences in the sample specify the same CDR3.

Study-level results: Baseline seropositivity characterized only a handful of AZD1222 recipients. The span of vaccine-associated CD4 TCRs extended across spike, with dominance at 160-218 and 743-854. Repertoires were obtained solely post-peak T cell response. Donors were chiefly white British, with a greater number of females, and clonal diversity was perhaps underestimated.

TCRdb keeps only in-frame clones here, not all; method: immunoSEQ multiplex PCR. The sample carries around 99,000 clones, 80% to 90% recorded once. Germline CDR1 reads GTSNPN; CDR2 reads SVGIG (reference sequence). The length of the CDR3 is 13 residues. The junction had 1 base not matched to a gene; V was cut back by 0 bases and J by 3 bases. This rearrangement joins TRBV30 to TRBJ1-1, with 7 bases that match TRBD1. Sequences were derived from peripheral blood, sampled on day 0 of AZD1222 vaccination. This receptor was obtained from an adult in good health. The CDR3 nucleotides read TGTGCCTGGAGTGTTCAGGGGGACACTGAAGCTTTCTTT. It translates to CAWSVQGDTEAFF.